This T cell receptor (beta chain) originates from a study of shared clonotypes between healthy human individuals. It was CD45RO-negative cells, positively selected for CCR7, that made up naive CD8 cells, with terminally differentiated effector memory CD45RA+ cells excluded. Germline-derived CDR1 and CDR2 are SGHVS and FNYEAQ. The germline V and J ends were trimmed by 1 base and 3 bases, with 11 bases remaining between them. The CDR3 contains 15 residues. Study-wide results and limits: Naive subsets tended to show greater estimated richness than memory subsets.

About this clone: Its antigen is not identified.

The deep-level immunoSEQ assay was used. For each subset, genomic DNA was distributed in equal portions over several immunoSEQ plates. Template for every sorted-subset replicate PCR totaled around 210 ng DNA, tens of thousands of T cell genomes. TCRdb's copy holds only in-frame clones and misses some; the assay was immunoSEQ multiplex PCR. The data show millions of clones, with roughly 91% seen just once and about 1.5% held by the top ten. The chain combines TRBV7-6 with TRBJ2-3, with D possibly TRBD2 on 5 matching bases. This TCR came from a man aged 18 to 30 in good health. Some clones in this sample may be carry-over from other donors' samples. The sample was naive CD8+ T cells from PBMCs. The CDR3 bases are TGTGCCAGCAGCTTAGGAAACGGGATTACAGATACGCAGTATTTT. Amino acids: CASSLGNGITDTQYF.